Following are 16 T cell receptor beta chains from one sample sequenced in a study of T cell repertoires in cytomegalovirus infection. TCRdb itself ran the reads through MiXCR, one entry per CDR3 protein. The data hold some 150,000 distinct CDR3 sequences, with roughly a quarter observed a single time. Sequencing was done on a sample of PBMCs. These receptor sequences come from a human donor in good health (CMV status not recorded). Some clones in this sample may be carry-over from other donors' samples.

The genes are TRBV28 and TRBJ2-5; 7 positions match TRBD1. Germline trimming cut 2 bases from V and 5 bases from J; bases unmatched to any gene: 11. This CDR3 is built from 16 residues. Germline-derived CDR1 and CDR2 are MDHEN and SYDVKM. The CDR3 sequence is CASSLAVGRGLETQYF. The DNA of the CDR3 is TGTGCCAGCAGTTTAGCGGTGGGCAGGGGGTTGGAGACCCAGTACTTC. Complete variable domain (other parts from reference TRBV28 and TRBJ2-5): DVKVTQSSRYLVKRTGEKVFLECVQDMDHENMFWYRQDPGLGLRLIYFSYDVKMKEKGDIPEGYSVSREKKERFSLILESASTNQTSMYLCASSLAVGRGLETQYFGPGTRLLVL.

The V and J genes are TRBV5-1 and TRBJ1-1, with TRBD1 as a possible D gene (6 bases). CDR1 and CDR2 (germline): SGHRS, YFSETQ. With 0 bases removed from V and 5 bases from J, the gap between germline ends came to 11 bases. CDR3 size: 14 residues. CDR3 DNA: TGCGCCAGCAGCTTGGGGGGGGCGAAGACTGAAGCTTTCTTT. Translated: CASSLGGAKTEAFF.

This sequence joins TRBV3-1 and TRBJ2-7, with unresolved D. CDR1 is LGHDT and CDR2 is YNNKEL in the germline V gene (reference sequence). This CDR3 spans 16 amino acids. V shed 0 bases and J shed 0 bases, with 12 bases lying between them. CDR3 coding DNA: TGTGCCAGCAGCCAAGAGGTTAATCGCGGCTCCTACGAGCAGTACTTC. Translating gives CASSQEVNRGSYEQYF.

Ten or more counts support this clonotype. V gene TRBV5-4 combines with J gene TRBJ2-5; weak D call: TRBD2 (6 bases). Trimming left V 4 bases short and J 0 bases short, with 16 bases between. CDR1 SGHNT and CDR2 YYREEE come from the germline V gene (reference sequence). CDR3 length: 16 residues. CDR3 residues: CASSREQLRYQETQYF. In DNA form, the CDR3 reads TGTGCCAGCAGCCGGGAGCAGCTCCGGTACCAAGAGACCCAGTACTTC. Looking up the rest from reference TRBV5-4 and TRBJ2-5 gives the full variable domain: ETGVTQSPTHLIKTRGQQVTLRCSSQSGHNTVSWYQQALGQGPQFIFQYYREEENGRGNFPPRFSGLQFPNYSSELNVNALELDDSALYLCASSREQLRYQETQYFGPGTRLLVL.

The chain links TRBV20-1 to TRBJ2-5; 8 bases map to TRBD2. CDR1 and CDR2 (germline): DFQATT, SNEGSKA (reference sequence). The CDR3 loop spans 16 amino acids. J was trimmed by 5 bases and V by 2 bases; bases with no gene match: 13. The CDR3 is CSARLLAGLPAETQYF. The CDR3 DNA is TGCAGTGCTAGACTTTTAGCGGGGCTTCCGGCGGAGACCCAGTACTTC.

The chain uses TRBV20-1 and TRBJ2-2; 9 bases map to TRBD2. The CDR3 runs to 15 residues. Germline CDR1 reads DFQATT; CDR2 reads SNEGSKA (reference sequence). V dropped 1 base and J dropped 5; count of bases not matched to a gene: 5. CDR3 residues: CSARVSSGTTGELFF. CDR3 nucleotide sequence: TGCAGTGCTAGAGTCTCTAGCGGGACTACCGGGGAGCTGTTTTTT.

This clonotype occurred many times. This chain links TRBV28 with TRBJ2-5; TRBD2 aligns across 8 bases. The germline V gene encodes CDR1 MDHEN and CDR2 SYDVKM. This CDR3 contains 14 residues. Trimming at V came to 7 bases and at J to 2 bases, leaving 6 bases not matched to a gene. As DNA, the CDR3 is TGTGCCAGCACGAGCGGGAGCTTACAAGAGACCCAGTACTTC. The encoded protein is CASTSGSLQETQYF.

The chain uses TRBV19 and TRBJ1-1, with 7 nucleotides matching TRBD1. This CDR3 is 14 amino acids long. Trimming removed 4 bases from V and 1 base from J; junction bases left unmatched: 3. From germline, CDR1 is LNHDA and CDR2 SQIVND (reference sequence). The CDR3 loop reads CASSKGQENTEAFF. The CDR3 DNA reads TGTGCCAGTAGTAAAGGACAGGAGAACACTGAAGCTTTCTTT.

This clonotype was picked up a small number of times. The chain is built from TRBV19 and TRBJ1-1; tentatively, D is TRBD1 (5 bases). The CDR3 length is 14 residues. V was pared by 9 bases and J by 4 bases, with 18 bases between. Germline CDR1 and CDR2: LNHDA and SQIVND (reference sequence). DNA for the CDR3: TGTGCCAGCCACCAGCCAGGGCGGCCCACTGAAGCTTTCTTT. This encodes CASHQPGRPTEAFF.

This clonotype has a handful of counts. The chain carries TRBV9 and TRBJ1-4; D unclear. The CDR3 spans 15 residues. Trimming pared 3 bases from V and 5 bases from J, leaving 14 bases between. Per the germline V gene, CDR1 is SGDLS and CDR2 is YYNGEE. The DNA of the CDR3 is TGTGCCAGCAGCGCGTTGTCGGCAGCGAATGAAAAACTGTTTTTT. Encoded protein: CASSALSAANEKLFF.

This clonotype appeared many times. The V gene is TRBV7-2, the J gene TRBJ1-3, with D hard to call. With 5 bases removed from V and 2 bases from J, the gap between germline ends came to 10 bases. Germline CDR1 reads SGHTA; CDR2 reads FQGNSA. The CDR3 runs to 14 residues. The CDR3 reads CASSAAGTGNTIYF. For the CDR3, the DNA is TGTGCCAGCAGCGCCGCGGGGACTGGAAACACCATATATTTT.

This clonotype showed up many times. This sequence joins TRBV7-8 and TRBJ2-2, with 13 bases matching TRBD2. The J segment lost 4 bases and the V segment lost 3 bases, leaving 2 bases of the junction unmatched. CDR3 length: 16 amino acids. Per germline, CDR1 SGHVS and CDR2 FQNEAQ. The CDR3 loop is CASSFTSGGATGELFF. The CDR3 DNA reads as TGTGCCAGCAGCTTCACTAGCGGGGGGGCCACCGGGGAGCTGTTTTTT.

The V and J genes are TRBV11-2 and TRBJ2-6, with D unclear. CDR1 SGHAT and CDR2 FQNNGV come from the germline V gene. The V end lost 1 base, the J end lost 5 bases, and 6 bases lay between the germline ends. This CDR3 is 14 amino acids long. The CDR3 loop reads CASSLVSRANVLTF. The DNA for the CDR3 is TGTGCCAGCAGCTTAGTATCCAGGGCCAACGTCCTGACTTTC. The full variable domain, with the rest looked up from reference TRBV11-2 and TRBJ2-6, is EAGVAQSPRYKIIEKRQSVAFWCNPISGHATLYWYQQILGQGPKLLIQFQNNGVVDDSQLPKDRFSAERLKGVDSTLKIQPAKLEDSAVYLCASSLVSRANVLTFGAGSRLTVL.

V usage is TRBV29-1 and J usage is TRBJ2-6, with a tentative D call TRBD1 (5 bases). Deletions cut 0 bases from V and 0 bases from J, with 9 bases between. Germline V gene sequence: CDR1 SQVTM, CDR2 ANQGSEA. The CDR3 is 16 amino acids. The CDR3 spells CSVEDRQPSGANVLTF. The CDR3 DNA is TGCAGCGTTGAAGATCGACAGCCCTCTGGGGCCAACGTCCTGACTTTC.

This clonotype was seen at least ten times. The chain is built from TRBV5-1 and TRBJ2-7, with D tentatively TRBD1 (6 bases). The CDR3 totals 14 residues. Germline loops: CDR1 SGHRS, CDR2 YFSETQ. The V end lost 4 bases, the J end lost 5 bases, and 16 bases lay between the germline ends. CDR3: CASSPKGGFDEQYF. CDR3 coding DNA: TGCGCCAGCAGCCCCAAAGGGGGTTTCGACGAGCAGTACTTC.

In its sample, this clonotype was seen a few times. V gene TRBV30 combines with J gene TRBJ2-5; 11 bases are a match to TRBD1. V lost 4 bases, J lost 5 bases, and 9 bases stayed unmatched. This CDR3 has 15 residues. Per germline, CDR1 GTSNPN and CDR2 SVGIG (reference sequence). CDR3 residues: CAWTSGQGVSETQYF. The CDR3 DNA is TGTGCCTGGACGTCGGGACAGGGGGTATCGGAGACCCAGTACTTC.